The present T cell receptor (beta chain) was sequenced within a study of control samples from healthy donors and cancer patients. Using immunoSEQ multiplex PCR, the repertoire was profiled, and TCRdb retains in-frame clones only, with some absent. The sample contains approximately 150,000 clones, 85% to 95% of which appear only once. The CDR3 length is 17 residues. Losses at the gene ends were 2 bases for V and 12 bases for J; bases not matched to a gene: 17. In germline, CDR1 is MNHEY, CDR2 SMNVEV (reference sequence). The sequencing sample was made of blood. The sequence came from a woman younger than 30 in good health. The V gene is TRBV27, the J gene TRBJ1-4; the match to TRBD1 covers 8 bases. CDR3 loop: CASSLIGRGLGEEELFF. For the CDR3, the DNA is TGTGCCAGCAGTTTAATCGGCAGGGGGCTAGGTGAGGAGGAACTGTTTTTT.